These T cell receptor beta chains were read from a single sample in a study of blood T cells in healthy people across ages. A single record per CDR3 protein comes from TCRdb applying MiXCR to the 5' RACE reads. This table holds more than 750,000 distinct CDR3 sequences, about 28% found once. These data also formed part of another study, on T cells of mothers and their children.

Sequencing input: blood. Source of these receptors: a woman aged 40 to 50 in good health. The CDR3 runs from the conserved cysteine through the conserved F or W. The order of the fields is J gene, clone size, D gene, V gene, CDR3 protein, CDR3 DNA. The D gene is left open where the match is weak. Some rows have no size entry. The others give once, few or many, or a class for an expanded clone.

j_call: TRBJ1-2; clone_size: many; d_call: TRBD1; v_call: TRBV20-1; cdr3_aa: CSAPSGQARGYGYTF; cdr3_nt: TGCAGTGCTCCCTCTGGACAGGCTAGGGGCTATGGCTACACCTTC
j_call: TRBJ2-5; clone_size: .; d_call: .; v_call: TRBV20-1; cdr3_aa: CSAQMVHVRQETQYF; cdr3_nt: TGCAGTGCCCAGATGGTCCATGTCCGCCAAGAGACCCAGTACTTC
j_call: TRBJ1-4; clone_size: .; d_call: TRBD1; v_call: TRBV5-1; cdr3_aa: CASSETGQGANEELFF; cdr3_nt: TGCGCCAGCAGCGAGACCGGACAGGGGGCTAATGAAGAACTGTTTTTT
j_call: TRBJ1-2; clone_size: .; d_call: .; v_call: TRBV5-1; cdr3_aa: CASGPASYGYTF; cdr3_nt: TGCGCCAGTGGGCCCGCGAGCTATGGCTACACCTTC
j_call: TRBJ2-5; clone_size: .; d_call: TRBD2; v_call: TRBV6-4; cdr3_aa: CVSSDLAGGGEQYF; cdr3_nt: TGTGTCAGCAGTGACCTAGCGGGGGGAGGTGAGCAGTACTTC
j_call: TRBJ1-5; clone_size: .; d_call: .; v_call: TRBV27; cdr3_aa: CASSLSTGSSQPQHF; cdr3_nt: TGTGCCAGCAGTTTGTCGACAGGCTCTAGCCAGCCCCAGCATTTT
j_call: TRBJ2-3; clone_size: few; d_call: .; v_call: TRBV6-6; cdr3_aa: CASRGGPSTDTQYF; cdr3_nt: TGTGCCAGCAGAGGGGGGCCTAGCACAGATACGCAGTATTTT
j_call: TRBJ2-7; clone_size: few; d_call: TRBD2; v_call: TRBV20-1; cdr3_aa: CSARDTASGDLNYEQYF; cdr3_nt: TGCAGTGCTAGAGATACGGCTAGCGGGGACCTAAACTACGAGCAGTACTTC
j_call: TRBJ1-1; clone_size: few; d_call: .; v_call: TRBV12-3/TRBV12-4; cdr3_aa: CASSPPGLRDTFF; cdr3_nt: TGTGCCAGCAGCCCGCCCGGGCTTAGAGATACTTTCTTT
j_call: TRBJ1-1; clone_size: once; d_call: .; v_call: TRBV19; cdr3_aa: CASSIGTEAFF; cdr3_nt: TGTGCCAGTAGTATAGGAACTGAAGCTTTCTTT
j_call: TRBJ2-6; clone_size: .; d_call: .; v_call: TRBV7-3; cdr3_aa: CASSLTGGANVLTF; cdr3_nt: TGTGCCAGCAGCTTGACGGGCGGGGCCAACGTCCTGACTTTC
j_call: TRBJ1-2; clone_size: once; d_call: .; v_call: TRBV20-1; cdr3_aa: CSARISLTGYGYTF; cdr3_nt: TGCAGTGCTAGAATATCATTGACGGGCTATGGCTACACCTTC
j_call: TRBJ2-2; clone_size: few; d_call: .; v_call: TRBV9; cdr3_aa: CASSVLEQTGELFF; cdr3_nt: TGTGCCAGCAGCGTGCTGGAACAAACCGGGGAGCTGTTTTTT
j_call: TRBJ2-1; clone_size: many; d_call: TRBD1; v_call: TRBV6-4; cdr3_aa: CASSLTGGNTYNEQFF; cdr3_nt: TGTGCCAGCAGTTTGACAGGGGGCAACACCTACAATGAGCAGTTCTTC
j_call: TRBJ1-2; clone_size: .; d_call: .; v_call: TRBV10-3; cdr3_aa: CAISEDRHGYTF; cdr3_nt: TGTGCCATCAGTGAGGACAGGCATGGCTACACCTTC
j_call: TRBJ1-1; clone_size: many; d_call: .; v_call: TRBV5-1; cdr3_aa: CASSGGDWPGNTEAFF; cdr3_nt: TGCGCCAGCAGCGGGGGGGACTGGCCGGGAAACACTGAAGCTTTCTTT
j_call: TRBJ2-1; clone_size: many; d_call: TRBD1; v_call: TRBV7-9; cdr3_aa: CASSPPRTGLGTEQFF; cdr3_nt: TGTGCCAGCAGCCCCCCGAGGACAGGGTTGGGGACTGAGCAGTTCTTC
j_call: TRBJ2-7; clone_size: many; d_call: .; v_call: TRBV6-2/TRBV6-3; cdr3_aa: CASSYSITEQYF; cdr3_nt: TGTGCCAGCAGTTACTCAATCACCGAGCAGTACTTC
j_call: TRBJ2-7; clone_size: few; d_call: TRBD2; v_call: TRBV7-9; cdr3_aa: CASSLSGAGSGGFYEQYF; cdr3_nt: TGTGCCAGCAGCTTATCTGGTGCAGGTAGCGGGGGATTCTACGAGCAGTACTTC
j_call: TRBJ2-7; clone_size: many; d_call: .; v_call: TRBV7-9; cdr3_aa: CASSLEHNSYEQYF; cdr3_nt: TGTGCCAGCAGCTTAGAGCACAATTCCTACGAGCAGTACTTC
j_call: TRBJ2-1; clone_size: few; d_call: .; v_call: TRBV9; cdr3_aa: CASSEGFGRNEQFF; cdr3_nt: TGTGCCAGCAGCGAAGGGTTTGGTCGAAATGAGCAGTTCTTC
j_call: TRBJ2-5; clone_size: few; d_call: TRBD2; v_call: TRBV5-1; cdr3_aa: CASSLAPSGGAETQYF; cdr3_nt: TGCGCCAGCAGCTTGGCCCCTAGCGGGGGGGCAGAGACCCAGTACTTC
j_call: TRBJ1-1; clone_size: few; d_call: TRBD1; v_call: TRBV6-5; cdr3_aa: CASKRRQGAVTEAFF; cdr3_nt: TGTGCCAGCAAGAGGAGACAGGGGGCGGTCACTGAAGCTTTCTTT
j_call: TRBJ1-5; clone_size: few; d_call: .; v_call: TRBV6-2/TRBV6-3; cdr3_aa: CASRIVGGMDQPQHF; cdr3_nt: TGTGCCAGCAGAATAGTCGGGGGGATGGATCAGCCCCAGCATTTT
j_call: TRBJ2-1; clone_size: .; d_call: TRBD2; v_call: TRBV2; cdr3_aa: CASSGGSSGGGNEQFF; cdr3_nt: TGTGCCAGCAGTGGGGGATCTAGCGGGGGGGGGAATGAGCAGTTCTTC
j_call: TRBJ2-2; clone_size: few; d_call: TRBD2; v_call: TRBV6-5; cdr3_aa: CASSYLWGREGSNTGELFF; cdr3_nt: TGTGCCAGCAGTTACTTGTGGGGGAGGGAGGGCTCTAACACCGGGGAGCTGTTTTTT
j_call: TRBJ1-2; clone_size: .; d_call: .; v_call: TRBV4-3; cdr3_aa: CASSRNSFPNYGYTF; cdr3_nt: TGCGCCAGCAGCCGCAACAGTTTTCCTAACTATGGCTACACCTTC
j_call: TRBJ2-7; clone_size: .; d_call: .; v_call: TRBV21-1; cdr3_aa: CASSPPGCEQYF; cdr3_nt: TGTGCCAGCAGCCCGCCAGGGTGCGAGCAGTACTTC
j_call: TRBJ1-2; clone_size: .; d_call: TRBD1; v_call: TRBV6-5; cdr3_aa: CASRRDRNANYGYTF; cdr3_nt: TGTGCCAGCAGAAGGGACAGAAACGCTAACTATGGCTACACCTTC